This entry concerns a single T cell receptor (beta chain). Per individual sample, eight separate reactions were used to make cDNA. Incorporation of UMIs carrying a 6-nucleotide sample barcode was performed by template switching. Two nested PCRs, roughly 17 and 9 cycles, amplified TCRalpha and TCRbeta cDNA. Using the 5' RACE reads, TCRdb records one entry per CDR3 protein without DNA. The sample is made up of approximately 160,000 distinct CDR3 sequences, and the top ten hold under 3.5% of it. This sample was taken from a study of monozygotic twins with inflammatory bowel disease. The draw for each donor consisted of a single 2.5 ml blood sample. Sequencing input: blood. This receptor was obtained from a human donor with ulcerative colitis or Crohn's disease, or a healthy co-twin of an affected twin (not recorded which).

This chain's CDR3 is CAGSTGGHCRYTF. The chain couples TRBV7-2 to TRBJ1-2; TCRdb returns TRBD1, unconfirmable since there is no DNA. Germline V CDR1 and CDR2: SGHTA, FQGNSA. The CDR3 loop spans 13 amino acids.